Shown below are 5 T cell receptor beta chains from a single sample sequenced in a study of patients and donors after allogeneic stem cell transplantation. TCRdb independently ran MiXCR on the RT-PCR reads; one entry per CDR3 protein. The sample shows about 960,000 distinct CDR3 sequences, about a sixth of them seen only once. Sequencing was carried out using blood, either unsorted or a sorted T cell fraction (not recorded which). These receptor sequences come from a human donor who was either an allogeneic HSCT recipient or a stem cell or donor lymphocyte infusion donor (not recorded which). It is not recorded whose cells these are; they may come from a transplant donor.

The chain combines TRBV10-3 with TRBJ2-3, with 9 bases fitting TRBD2. The CDR3 length is 16 residues. The V segment lost 3 bases and the J segment 1 base; nucleotides outside the gene matches: 5. CDR1 is ENHRY and CDR2 is SYGVKD in the germline V gene. The CDR3 region is CAISEGRGGGTDTQYF. DNA for the CDR3: TGTGCCATCAGTGAAGGCCGCGGGGGGGGCACAGATACGCAGTATTTT.

This clonotype was seen repeatedly, ten times or more. The chain employs TRBV5-1 and TRBJ1-1; a possible D gene is TRBD1 (5 bases). V lost 2 bases, J lost 5 bases, and 19 bases lay in between. Germline CDR1 reads SGHRS; CDR2 reads YFSETQ. There are 16 residues in the CDR3. As DNA, the CDR3 is TGCGCCAGCAGCTTTAGAACCTCCGGGGGACGAACTGAAGCTTTCTTT. This encodes CASSFRTSGGRTEAFF.

The chain uses TRBV15 and TRBJ2-4, with no clear D. Trimming took 3 bases from V and 8 from J, leaving 14 bases between them. Looked up from germline, CDR1 is LNHNV and CDR2 is YYDKDF (reference sequence). The CDR3 extends over 14 amino acids. The CDR3 here is CATSRLPYLDIQYF. The CDR3 bases are TGTGCCACCAGCAGGCTCCCCTACTTGGACATTCAGTACTTC.

V usage is TRBV29-1 and J usage is TRBJ2-2; 9 positions agree with TRBD1. V lost 2 bases to trimming and J lost 5 bases; unmatched junction nucleotides: 9. The CDR3 spans 16 residues. CDR1 SQVTM and CDR2 ANQGSEA come from the germline V gene. The CDR3 coding sequence is TGCAGCGTTGAAAAAGCTAACAGGGGGCGGACCGGGGAGCTGTTTTTT. This sequence encodes CSVEKANRGRTGELFF.

The chain carries TRBV18 and TRBJ1-5; D gene uncertain. The V end lost 2 bases, the J end lost 7 bases, and 9 bases lay between the germline ends. The CDR3 consists of 13 residues. The germline gives CDR1 KGHSH, CDR2 LQKENI. The CDR3 DNA sequence: TGTGCCAGCTCACCAGGGGTCTGGCAGCCCCAGCATTTT. Protein: CASSPGVWQPQHF.